These T cell receptor beta chains were read from a single sample in a study of blood T cell repertoires in COVID-19. Only in-frame clones appear in the TCRdb table, and some are missing; sequencing was by immunoSEQ multiplex PCR. The sample holds 100,000 to 150,000 clones, roughly 87% seen once. Sequencing input: peripheral blood. These receptors all come from a woman of 80 years or more with acute or convalescent COVID-19. CDR3s include the opening cysteine and the closing phenylalanine or tryptophan.

V gene	J gene	CDR3 protein
TRBV7-3	TRBJ1-1	CASSLNGATEAFF
TRBV4-2	TRBJ1-4	CASSQVSGGMKEKLFF
TRBV5-6	TRBJ2-1	CASSLSRAYGEQFF
TRBV12-3/TRBV12-4	TRBJ1-1	CASSNTPTPPAFF
TRBV6-5	TRBJ2-3	CASGVWASGTDTQYF
TRBV6-2/TRBV6-3	TRBJ1-5	CASSYSRRGAGPQHF
TRBV27	TRBJ1-6	CASSLTNPGVGSPLHF
TRBV7-8	TRBJ1-2	CASSGGQGGYGYTF
TRBV27	TRBJ1-5	CASSFNNQPQHF
TRBV6-5	TRBJ1-1	CASRTQGLTEAFF
TRBV5-1	TRBJ2-7	CASRAGLEQYF
TRBV18	TRBJ2-1	CASSSSGGLTYNEQFF
TRBV7-2	TRBJ2-2	CASSLSGPNTGELFF
TRBV10-1	TRBJ1-1	CASSESGGVTEAFF
TRBV24-1	TRBJ1-2	CATSDTTGGYGYTF
TRBV5-1	TRBJ2-5	CASSFGGYQETQYF
TRBV11-1	TRBJ1-2	CASNPGQGHGYTF
TRBV3-1/TRBV3-2	TRBJ2-5	CASSQSLLAGQETQYF
TRBV7-2	TRBJ2-2	CASSYGGANTGELFF
TRBV5-1	TRBJ1-3	CASMGGTSSGNTIYF
TRBV20-1	TRBJ1-6	CSASTVYGSPLHF
TRBV6-5	TRBJ1-1	CAGRQGMNTEAFF
TRBV5-1	TRBJ2-5	CASSESNQETQYF
TRBV12-5	TRBJ1-2	CASGSPSYGYTF
TRBV4-2	TRBJ1-2	CASSQDVERGNYGYTF
TRBV7-2	TRBJ2-3	CASSRPPGNTQYF
TRBV5-1	TRBJ2-4	CASSSGGAGYIQYF
TRBV20-1	TRBJ1-5	CSATEQGPNQPQHF
TRBV7-8	TRBJ1-1	CASSHRQDGEAFF